These T cell receptor beta chains were read from a single sample in a study of vaccination and CD4 T cells after COVID-19. Antigen specificity for these receptors is unknown. In TCRdb, the PCR reads were re-called with MiXCR into one record per CDR3 protein. The repertoire has thousands of distinct CDR3 sequences, under 35% of them found once; the top ten carry 35% to 50%. The sequencing sample was made of CD4+ T cells from blood, cultured in vitro. Source of these receptors: a human donor in good health. CDR3s include the opening cysteine and the closing phenylalanine or tryptophan. D genes are given only for firm matches. The size field is filled for only some rows; it gives once, few, many or a size class.

few,TRBJ2-5,13,TRBV12-3/TRBV12-4,.,CASSLGREETQYF,TGTGCCAGCAGTTTGGGCAGAGAAGAGACCCAGTACTTC
medium-sized,TRBJ2-1,16,TRBV20-1,.,CSARDSRLVPDNEQFF,TGCAGTGCTAGAGATTCAAGACTAGTCCCCGACAATGAGCAGTTCTTC
.,TRBJ1-6,12,TRBV30,.,CAWSLVKSPLHF,TGTGCCTGGAGTCTGGTAAAATCACCCCTCCACTTT
.,TRBJ2-1,15,TRBV21-1,.,CASSKDGGLYNEQFF,TGTGCCAGCAGCAAAGATGGGGGCTTATACAATGAGCAGTTCTTC
few,TRBJ1-1,13,TRBV6-1,.,CASSVNRDTGPFF,TGTGCCAGCAGTGTTAACAGGGATACAGGGCCTTTCTTT
.,TRBJ2-5,15,TRBV14,.,CASSLAYLLQETQYF,TGTGCCAGCAGCCTCGCATACCTACTCCAAGAGACCCAGTACTTC
.,TRBJ2-5,19,TRBV14,TRBD2,CASSTEPGLAGETPKTQYF,TGTGCCAGCAGCACGGAACCCGGACTAGCGGGGGAGACGCCTAAGACCCAGTACTTC
few,TRBJ2-7,14,TRBV12-3/TRBV12-4,.,CASSLALQFYEQYF,TGTGCCAGCAGTTTAGCCCTCCAGTTCTACGAGCAGTACTTC
few,TRBJ2-5,11,TRBV6-5,.,CASSFSETQYF,TGTGCCAGCAGTTTCTCAGAGACCCAGTACTTC
.,TRBJ1-6,14,TRBV5-1,.,CASSPGTSNSPLHF,TGCGCCAGCAGCCCAGGGACAAGTAATTCACCCCTCCACTTT
.,TRBJ2-7,15,TRBV7-3,.,CASSFGRGPSYEQYF,TGTGCCAGCAGCTTCGGTCGGGGCCCCTCCTACGAGCAGTACTTC
.,TRBJ2-2,13,TRBV19,TRBD1,CASATGATGELFF,TGTGCCAGCGCGACAGGGGCCACCGGGGAGCTGTTTTTT
.,TRBJ1-3,13,TRBV10-3,.,CAIEGQLGNTIYF,TGTGCCATCGAGGGGCAACTTGGAAACACCATATATTTT
.,TRBJ1-2,14,TRBV12-3/TRBV12-4,TRBD1,CASTFRTGLYGYTF,TGTGCCAGCACCTTTAGGACAGGGCTTTATGGCTACACCTTC
.,TRBJ2-2,13,TRBV6-1,.,CASMKGFTGELFF,TGTGCCAGCATGAAGGGTTTCACCGGGGAGCTGTTTTTT
.,TRBJ1-6,15,TRBV6-1,.,CASSLPGAGNSPLHF,TGTGCCAGCAGCTTGCCCGGGGCAGGAAATTCACCCCTCCACTTT
few,TRBJ1-1,15,TRBV5-1,.,CASSLGARMNTEAFF,TGCGCCAGCAGCTTGGGGGCACGGATGAACACTGAAGCTTTCTTT
.,TRBJ2-5,9,TRBV2,.,CASGKTQYF,TGTGCCAGCGGAAAGACCCAGTACTTC
few,TRBJ1-5,14,TRBV11-2,.,CASSLDRGSWAQHF,TGTGCCAGCAGCTTAGATCGGGGTTCGTGGGCCCAGCATTTT
.,TRBJ2-2,15,TRBV6-4,.,CASSEEGDNTGELFF,TGTGCCAGCAGTGAAGAAGGGGATAACACCGGGGAGCTGTTTTTT
.,TRBJ1-5,14,TRBV18,.,CASSRKEKNQPQHF,TGTGCCAGCTCAAGGAAGGAGAAAAATCAGCCCCAGCATTTT
once,TRBJ1-2,16,TRBV4-1,.,CASSQEAWQGNYGYTF,TGCGCCAGCAGCCAAGAGGCGTGGCAGGGGAACTATGGCTACACCTTC
few,TRBJ2-5,13,TRBV2,.,CASSSRGGETQYF,TGTGCCAGCAGCTCAAGGGGGGGGGAGACCCAGTACTTC
.,TRBJ1-1,15,TRBV27,.,CASSLGHNSPTEAFF,TGTGCCAGCAGTTTGGGACATAATTCCCCCACTGAAGCTTTCTTT
.,TRBJ1-2,15,TRBV20-1,TRBD1,CSARDGTGAVVGYTF,TGCAGTGCTAGAGATGGGACAGGGGCTGTGGTTGGCTACACCTTC
few,TRBJ2-5,13,TRBV27,.,CASKQGLQETQYF,TGTGCCAGCAAACAGGGCCTACAAGAGACCCAGTACTTC
.,TRBJ1-5,15,TRBV6-1,.,CASSVSGLNNQPQHF,TGTGCCAGCAGTGTATCCGGACTCAACAATCAGCCCCAGCATTTT
.,TRBJ1-2,16,TRBV6-5,.,CASSSPGRKYNYGYTF,TGTGCCAGCAGTTCCCCGGGGAGGAAGTATAACTATGGCTACACCTTC
.,TRBJ2-5,13,TRBV2,.,CASSQMGEETQYF,TGTGCCAGCAGCCAAATGGGGGAGGAGACCCAGTACTTC
.,TRBJ2-7,17,TRBV6-5,.,CASSSSYGYHSSYEQYF,TGTGCCAGCAGTTCTTCATACGGTTATCATAGCTCCTACGAGCAGTACTTC
few,TRBJ1-1,14,TRBV19,.,CASSIEGGRTEAFF,TGTGCCAGTAGTATTGAAGGGGGTAGGACTGAAGCTTTCTTT
.,TRBJ1-2,13,TRBV30,.,CAWGGVAGYGYTF,TGTGCCTGGGGGGGAGTAGCCGGCTATGGCTACACCTTC
few,TRBJ1-5,14,TRBV7-8,.,CASSLGQGREPQHF,TGTGCCAGCAGCTTAGGGCAGGGGCGGGAGCCCCAGCATTTT
few,TRBJ1-6,15,TRBV6-1,TRBD1,CASSEGQGDNSPLHF,TGTGCCAGCAGTGAAGGACAGGGGGATAATTCACCCCTCCACTTT
.,TRBJ1-1,19,TRBV6-1,.,CASSEKRGAGDIFRTEAFF,TGTGCCAGCAGTGAAAAGAGGGGGGCAGGGGATATTTTTAGGACTGAAGCTTTCTTT
.,TRBJ2-1,13,TRBV6-4,TRBD1,CASNRDRDNEQFF,TGTGCCAGCAATCGGGACAGGGACAATGAGCAGTTCTTC
few,TRBJ1-2,14,TRBV12-3/TRBV12-4,TRBD1,CASNGQGANYGYTF,TGTGCCAGCAACGGACAGGGGGCGAACTATGGCTACACCTTC
few,TRBJ2-7,13,TRBV6-1,TRBD1,CASSQTGSGEQYF,TGTGCCAGCAGCCAGACAGGGAGCGGCGAGCAGTACTTC
few,TRBJ1-2,12,TRBV12-3/TRBV12-4,.,CASSYTGYGYTF,TGTGCCAGCAGTTACACAGGGTACGGCTACACCTTC
.,TRBJ1-5,15,TRBV25-1,.,CASSASDSFEQPQHF,TGTGCCAGCAGTGCCTCGGACAGTTTCGAGCAGCCCCAGCATTTT
.,TRBJ1-5,18,TRBV4-1,.,CASSQVGRGQGAHQPQHF,TGCGCCAGCAGCCAAGTCGGCCGAGGGCAGGGCGCCCATCAGCCCCAGCATTTT
few,TRBJ2-3,16,TRBV7-9,.,CASSLGGAEGTDTQYF,TGTGCCAGCAGCTTAGGCGGGGCGGAGGGCACAGATACGCAGTATTTT
.,TRBJ1-1,10,TRBV29-1,.,CSILQGKAFF,TGCAGCATACTCCAGGGGAAAGCTTTCTTT
.,TRBJ2-1,16,TRBV2,.,CASRRGGPSSYNEQFF,TGTGCCAGCAGAAGGGGAGGCCCTAGCTCCTACAATGAGCAGTTCTTC
.,TRBJ1-1,15,TRBV29-1,TRBD1,CSETTGTGYNTEAFF,TGCAGCGAAACGACGGGGACAGGTTATAACACTGAAGCTTTCTTT
few,TRBJ1-5,14,TRBV30,TRBD1,CAWSHDRGRQPQHF,TGTGCCTGGAGTCACGACAGGGGAAGACAGCCCCAGCATTTT
few,TRBJ2-5,14,TRBV20-1,.,CSASLDTSVETQYF,TGCAGTGCTAGCTTGGACACGTCGGTTGAGACCCAGTACTTC
.,TRBJ1-1,14,TRBV7-9,.,CTSSKEGRDTEAFF,TGTACCAGCAGCAAGGAGGGCAGGGACACTGAAGCTTTCTTT
.,TRBJ2-1,16,TRBV7-9,.,CASTARTPYSYNEQFF,TGTGCCAGCACCGCGAGGACACCTTATTCCTACAATGAGCAGTTCTTC
medium-sized,TRBJ2-1,14,TRBV2,.,CASSEGRGFGEQFF,TGTGCCAGCAGTGAAGGTCGTGGTTTTGGTGAGCAGTTCTTC
few,TRBJ1-2,15,TRBV9,.,CASSVNPSPNYGYTF,TGTGCCAGCAGCGTCAATCCGTCTCCTAACTATGGCTACACCTTC
.,TRBJ1-2,15,TRBV6-5,.,CASSFLQGRSGGYTF,TGTGCCAGCAGTTTTTTACAGGGAAGATCAGGTGGCTACACCTTC
.,TRBJ2-1,16,TRBV9,TRBD2,CASSFIAGGSYNEQFF,TGTGCCAGCAGCTTTATAGCGGGGGGCTCCTACAATGAGCAGTTCTTC
.,TRBJ2-5,15,TRBV11-2,TRBD1,CASSRTGVIQETQYF,TGTGCCAGCAGCCGTACAGGGGTCATACAAGAGACCCAGTACTTC
few,TRBJ2-2,13,TRBV29-1,.,CSADRPNTGELFF,TGCAGTGCTGACAGGCCGAACACCGGGGAGCTGTTTTTT
.,TRBJ1-2,14,TRBV7-9,TRBD1,CASRLGQGDYGYTF,TGTGCCAGCAGGCTGGGACAGGGTGACTATGGCTACACCTTC
.,TRBJ2-1,16,TRBV6-1,.,CASSEAESGSYNEQFF,TGTGCCAGCAGTGAAGCGGAAAGCGGGTCCTACAATGAGCAGTTCTTC
.,TRBJ1-1,16,TRBV27,TRBD1,CASSYRGRGPNTEAFF,TGTGCCAGCAGTTACAGGGGCCGGGGGCCTAACACTGAAGCTTTCTTT
once,TRBJ1-2,15,TRBV6-1,.,CASSETSAALYGYTF,TGTGCCAGCAGTGAAACCTCTGCGGCCCTTTATGGCTACACCTTC
.,TRBJ2-7,15,TRBV5-1,TRBD2,CASSLGQSAGGEQYF,TGCGCCAGCAGCTTGGGGCAATCTGCGGGAGGAGAGCAGTACTTC